The clone carrying this T cell receptor (beta chain) was recorded once. The antigen remains undetermined. The CDR3 covers 15 residues. Between the trimmed V and J ends, which lost 11 bases and 0 bases, there was a span of 18 bases. In germline, CDR1 is ENHRY, CDR2 SYGVKD. These data are taken from a study of vaccination effects on CD4 cells after COVID-19. General study points: Marked clonal contraction of infection- and vaccine-induced clones was seen late after vaccination.

ViraFEST expansion of antigen-specific CD4+ T cells with viral peptide pools preceded sequencing. Culturing for nine to ten days preceded CD4+ T cell isolation. Either the BNT162b2 or mRNA-1273 vaccine was given to participants in two doses. A half-medium replacement with IL-2 medium was carried out on days 3 and 7. Produced via immunoSEQ multiplex PCR; TCRdb's table is partial and in-frame only. The sample has approximately 25,000 clones, about 79% seen once. The chain has TRBV10-3 and TRBJ2-3; D is possibly TRBD2 (5 bases). This specimen was CD4+ T cells from PBMCs cultured with SARS-CoV-2 spike peptides, taken after COVID-19 vaccination. The sequence came from a human donor who received a COVID-19 vaccine. Some clones in this sample may be carry-over from other donors' samples. CDR3 sequence reads: CAASSSPSSTDTQYF. Here the CDR3 DNA reads TGTGCCGCCTCCTCTAGCCCTTCTAGCACAGATACGCAGTATTTT.